Listed here are 3 T cell receptor beta chains from one sample, sequenced in a study of T cell repertoires in aging, cancer and after chemotherapy. Peripheral blood genomic DNA, not sorted cells or RNA, was the template. Rearranged V-D-J TRB sequences were amplified with a mixed TRB-A/B primer pool. TCRdb re-derived calls from the multiplex PCR reads in MiXCR, one entry per CDR3 protein. Of about 9,400 distinct CDR3 sequences in the sample, roughly 36% were seen once. Sequences were obtained from blood. The receptors were sampled from a human donor in good health.

The chain is built from TRBV6-5 and TRBJ2-1, with D perhaps TRBD1 (6 bases). The CDR3 consists of 13 residues. From germline, CDR1 is MNHEY and CDR2 SVGAGI. Trimming cost V 4 bases and J 7 bases, with 11 bases left between them. The DNA of the CDR3 is TGTGCCAGCAGTTTGAGGGGGAATAATGAGCAGTTCTTC. Amino acids: CASSLRGNNEQFF.

This chain uses TRBV27 with TRBJ2-6, with D hard to call. Trimming removed 3 bases at V and 12 bases at J, with 9 bases between. The CDR3 totals 12 residues. Germline V gene lookup returns CDR1 MNHEY and CDR2 SMNVEV (reference sequence). CDR3: CASSFSTGVLTF. Written as DNA, the CDR3 is TGTGCCAGCAGTTTTTCGACGGGCGTCCTGACTTTC.

The V call is TRBV13, the J call TRBJ2-7, with D perhaps TRBD1 (5 bases). This CDR3 contains 15 residues. The germline V gene has CDR1 PRHDT and CDR2 FYEKMQ (reference sequence). The V gene lost 2 bases and the J gene lost 2 bases, with 13 bases spanning the gap. The CDR3 DNA reads TGTGCCAGCAGCTTACGGGCGCAGGGCCCCTACGAGCAGTACTTC. It codes for CASSLRAQGPYEQYF. Full variable domain (remainder filled in from reference TRBV13 and TRBJ2-7): AAGVIQSPRHLIKEKRETATLKCYPIPRHDTVYWYQQGPGQDPQFLISFYEKMQSDKGSIPDRFSAQQFSDYHSELNMSSLELGDSALYFCASSLRAQGPYEQYFGPGTRLTVT.